Below, 5 T cell receptor beta chains from the same sample are listed, as sequenced in a study of CD8+CD57+ T cells in acquired aplastic anemia. The sequenced patients had an expansion of CD8+CD57+ cells seen by flow cytometry. Investigators profiled TCR beta VDJ and CDR3 from genomic DNA template. Via MiXCR, TCRdb re-called the reads, giving one row per CDR3 protein. The sample includes some 120,000 distinct CDR3 sequences, 40% of them seen just once. Sequencing was carried out using sorted CD4+, CD8+, or CD8+CD57+ T cells (not recorded which) from PBMCs. The receptors originated from a human donor with aplastic anemia.

This clonotype was seen more than once but under ten times. This chain links TRBV5-5 with TRBJ1-4, with TRBD1 identical over 11 bases. Trimming at V came to 5 bases and at J to 8 bases, leaving 8 bases not matched to a gene. Looked up from germline, CDR1 is SGHKS and CDR2 is YYEKEE (reference sequence). This CDR3 is 15 amino acids long. The CDR3 nucleotides read TGTGCCAGCAGGCTGCTGGGACAGGGGGGAGAAAAACTGTTTTTT. Its translation is CASRLLGQGGEKLFF. The whole variable domain, remainder taken from reference TRBV5-5 and TRBJ1-4, is DAGVTQSPTHLIKTRGQQVTLRCSPISGHKSVSWYQQVLGQGPQFIFQYYEKEERGRGNFPDRFSARQFPNYSSELNVNALLLGDSALYLCASRLLGQGGEKLFFGSGTQLSVL.

The chain has TRBV10-1 and TRBJ2-1, with 8 nucleotides matching TRBD1. In germline, CDR1 is WNHNN, CDR2 SYGVQD (reference sequence). The CDR3 covers 16 residues. Trimming at V came to 3 bases and at J to 3 bases, leaving 7 bases not matched to a gene. CDR3 sequence (DNA): TGCGCCAGCAGTGATTCGGGTGGGACAGGCTACAATGAGCAGTTCTTC. Translation gives CASSDSGGTGYNEQFF.

Points on this clonotype: One junction end does not reproduce the germline sequence, and a read error may be involved. The chain uses TRBV29-1 and TRBJ1-1; TRBD1 is a possible D gene (6 bases). Germline CDR1 is SQVTM and CDR2 is ANQGSEA. The CDR3 extends over 14 amino acids. CDR3 in DNA: TGCAGCGTTGATCCGACAGGCTCGAACGCTGAAGCTCTCTTT. Translated: CSVDPTGSNAEALF.

This clonotype was seen ten or more times. V is TRBV7-8 and J is TRBJ2-1; 7 bases align to TRBD2. CDR1 is SGHVS and CDR2 is FQNEAQ in the germline V gene. V lost 0 bases, J lost 9 bases, and 8 bases stayed unmatched. The CDR3 length is 15 residues. CDR3 sequence reads: CASSLAGGGFSEQFF. CDR3 in DNA: TGTGCCAGCAGCTTAGCGGGGGGGGGATTCAGTGAGCAGTTCTTC.

This clonotype has a single count. The gene calls are TRBV11-2 and TRBJ2-7, with 10 bases that match TRBD2. The CDR3 covers 15 residues. With V trimmed by 3 bases and J by 7 bases, 9 bases remained unmatched. The germline V gene encodes CDR1 SGHAT and CDR2 FQNNGV. The CDR3 nucleotides are TGTGCCAGCAGCTTGCGACTAGCGGGCCATAATGAGCAGTACTTC. Translated: CASSLRLAGHNEQYF.